A selection of T cell receptor beta chains follows, all from one sample in a study of spatial heterogeneity in lung cancer. MiXCR was run by TCRdb on the 5' RACE reads, yielding one entry per CDR3 protein. This sample has some 8,900 distinct CDR3 sequences, with 4% to 5.5% found just once. The specimen was PBMCs, collected at surgery. The receptor source for this set is a male donor with early-stage non-small cell lung cancer. Both conserved end residues are part of each CDR3. D genes are given only for firm matches. For some rows the clone size is stated as once, few or many, or as a class when expanded; others skip it.

CDR3 protein | CDR3 DNA | V gene | D gene | clone size | J gene
CASTPGQGNSPLHF | TGTGCCAGCACACCGGGACAGGGTAATTCACCCCTCCACTTT | TRBV12-3/TRBV12-4 | TRBD1 | many | TRBJ1-6
CASSYREDNQPQHF | TGTGCCAGCAGTTACCGGGAGGACAATCAGCCCCAGCATTTT | TRBV6-2/TRBV6-3 | . | many | TRBJ1-5
CSAREEFQTGQAFF | TGCAGTGCTAGGGAGGAGTTTCAAACCGGGCAAGCTTTCTTT | TRBV20-1 | . | many | TRBJ1-1
CASSYRTSGGILNEQFF | TGTGCCAGCAGTTATAGGACTAGCGGGGGCATTTTGAATGAGCAGTTCTTC | TRBV6-5 | TRBD2 | medium-sized | TRBJ2-1
CASSSIDHDHGYTF | TGTGCCAGCAGCTCTATAGACCATGACCATGGCTACACCTTC | TRBV7-9 | . | few | TRBJ1-2
CASSGGDRGPQHF | TGTGCCTCGAGTGGAGGGGACAGGGGACCCCAGCATTTT | TRBV24-1 | TRBD1 | medium-sized | TRBJ1-5
CASTIAGVSGNEQFF | TGCGCCAGCACCATCGCAGGGGTTTCGGGCAATGAGCAGTTCTTC | TRBV5-1 | . | . | TRBJ2-1
CASGLKTGGADTQYF | TGTGCTAGTGGTTTGAAGACAGGGGGGGCAGATACGCAGTATTTT | TRBV12-5 | TRBD1 | many | TRBJ2-3
CAISGQGRRAFF | TGTGCCATCAGCGGACAGGGGAGGCGAGCTTTCTTT | TRBV10-3 | TRBD1 | many | TRBJ1-1
CASSLVSTGRETQYF | TGTGCCAGCAGCTTAGTGTCGACAGGGCGGGAGACCCAGTACTTC | TRBV7-2 | TRBD1 | many | TRBJ2-5